This TCR beta chain was captured in a study of blood T cell repertoires in COVID-19. The wider study: PBMCs, B-cell-depleted T cells, or T cells were the source of the cDNA or gDNA that made up the material.

This CDR3 spans 13 amino acids. V lost 6 bases to trimming and J lost 7 bases, with 15 bases between them. The germline V gene encodes CDR1 MDHEN and CDR2 SYDVKM. Authors' data handling: Counts of nucleated cells, estimated from reference gene primer amplification, were obtained. The assay was immunoSEQ multiplex PCR, and TCRdb's table has in-frame clones only and misses some. D and trimming come from the DNA, and the V and J calls and clone size come from that table. The table records 230,000 or so clones, roughly 80% of them present only once. The sample holds a few counts of this clone. Sequencing was carried out using peripheral blood. The chain has TRBV28 and TRBJ1-1; D is undetermined. This TCR was sampled from a human donor in a cohort sampled during active COVID-19. The DNA for the CDR3 is TGTGCCAGCAGACTTACACTACCCCTTGAAGCTTTCTTT. Translated: CASRLTLPLEAFF.